The present entry profiles one TCR beta chain with its context. Its antigen is not identified. This CDR3 region has 14 residues. V gave up 1 base and J gave up 1 base, with 7 bases separating them. Germline V gene sequence: CDR1 SSHAT, CDR2 FNYEAQ (reference sequence). These data are taken from a study of shared clonotypes between healthy human individuals. Study conclusions and caveats: Naive subsets generally exceeded memory subsets in estimated richness. It was observed that roughly 5.4% of naive CD4 clonotypes were shared across a handful of donors.

There were no recent acute infections or vaccinations among the donors, who were healthy HIV-negative adults. The repertoire was sequenced with immunoSEQ multiplex PCR; TCRdb's copy has only in-frame clones and lacks some. The table has 2 million to 3 million clones, 93% seen once. The V gene is TRBV7-7, the J gene TRBJ2-5; no firm D call. The sample consisted of naive CD4+ T cells from PBMCs. Sample subset: CD45RA+ positively selected. The receptor comes from a man younger than 35 in good health. Some clones in this sample may be carry-over from other donors' samples. The CDR3 is CASSLGPSQETQYF. CDR3 in DNA: TGTGCCAGCAGCTTAGGTCCCAGCCAAGAGACCCAGTACTTC.